One and the same sample provided the 6 T cell receptor beta chains below, sequenced in a study of blood T cell repertoires in COVID-19 (dated by TCRdb to between 2020 and 2021). The library was obtained by the immunoSEQ multiplex PCR assay. TCRdb mirrors the immuneACCESS table, restricted to in-frame sequences. Some clones are absent from its copies; in checked studies, under half trace to an unresolved V gene, and the reason for the others is unknown. This sample comprises about 160,000 clones, 65% to 85% of them detected only once. In total, the top ten clones hold around 5.1% of the sample. Sequenced input: PBMCs or T cells enriched from blood (not recorded which). The receptors were sampled from a woman between 35 and 50 years old with acute COVID-19.

This clone came up a few times. The chain is built from TRBV27 and TRBJ1-1, with D perhaps matching TRBD1 (6 bases). The CDR3 totals 14 residues. Per germline, CDR1 MNHEY and CDR2 SMNVEV (reference sequence). Trimming stripped 5 bases from V and 5 bases from J, with 15 bases between. CDR3 bases: TGTGCCAGCAGTCGTATGGGGGCCGAGACTGAAGCTTTCTTT. This gives the protein CASSRMGAETEAFF.

V gene TRBV11-2 combines with J gene TRBJ2-1; weak D call: TRBD1 (5 bases). Trimming left V 1 base short and J 9 bases short, with 16 bases between. Per germline, CDR1 SGHAT and CDR2 FQNNGV. The CDR3 is 15 residues long. In DNA, the CDR3 is TGTGCCAGCAGCTTAGCAACCGTCAGGGAAACTGAGCAGTTCTTC. It encodes CASSLATVRETEQFF.

CDR3 loop: CASSLVREQFF. DNA for the CDR3: TGTGCCAGCAGCTTAGTCCGGGAGCAGTTCTTC. The V and J genes are TRBV7-9 and TRBJ2-1; D unresolved. The V gene lost 1 base and the J gene lost 10 bases, with 5 bases spanning the gap. The length of the CDR3 is 11 residues. The germline gives CDR1 SEHNR, CDR2 FQNEAQ (reference sequence).

This clone showed up just once. V gene TRBV19 combines with J gene TRBJ2-5; 11 bases align to TRBD2. Looked up from germline, CDR1 is LNHDA and CDR2 is SQIVND (reference sequence). This CDR3 is 14 amino acids long. J was trimmed by 5 bases and V by 6 bases; bases with no gene match: 5. The CDR3, as DNA: TGTGCCAGTAGCTATAGCGGGAGGGACGAGACCCAGTACTTC. It yields the protein CASSYSGRDETQYF.

This clone has a handful of counts. This rearrangement joins TRBV9 to TRBJ2-3; 7 bases match TRBD2. CDR3 length: 15 amino acids. V shed 3 bases, J shed 1 base, and the junction held 5 bases outside the gene matches. Per germline, CDR1 SGDLS and CDR2 YYNGEE. The CDR3, as DNA: TGTGCCAGCAGCGCCCAGCGGGACCGCACAGATACGCAGTATTTT. Translation: CASSAQRDRTDTQYF.

The chain has TRBV5-1 and TRBJ2-7; D unresolved. Per the germline V gene, CDR1 is SGHRS and CDR2 is YFSETQ. The length of the CDR3 is 14 residues. The V end was cut by 0 bases, the J end by 4 bases, with 11 bases between. The CDR3 DNA is TGCGCCAGCAGCTTGGGGTTAGAATCGTACGAGCAGTACTTC. Translating it yields CASSLGLESYEQYF.